What follows are 21 T cell receptor beta chains derived from one specimen sequenced in a study of blood T cell repertoires in COVID-19. Repertoires were generated with immunoSEQ multiplex PCR, while TCRdb's copy carries only in-frame clones and drops some. Here the sample spans fewer than 650,000 clones, approximately 91% being singletons. The sequenced sample was peripheral blood. The source is a woman aged 50 to 60 with COVID-19, enrolled during active disease.

The chain couples TRBV5-6 to TRBJ2-5; TRBD1 is a possible D gene (6 bases). The germline V and J ends were trimmed by 4 bases and 1 base, with 14 bases remaining between them. This CDR3 has 15 residues. The germline gives CDR1 SGHDT, CDR2 YYEEEE. CDR3 nucleotide sequence: TGTGCCAGCAGCCCAACAGGGAGAGGCCAAGAGACCCAGTACTTC. This sequence encodes CASSPTGRGQETQYF.

The chain carries TRBV14 and TRBJ2-7, with TRBD2 matching over 7 bases. With V trimmed by 4 bases and J by 6 bases, 6 bases remained unmatched. The germline V gene has CDR1 SGHDN and CDR2 FVKESK. The CDR3 length is 13 residues. CDR3 protein: CASSPQGLLEQYF. The CDR3 DNA reads TGTGCCAGCAGCCCCCAGGGACTACTCGAGCAGTACTTC.

The rearrangement uses TRBV7-9 and TRBJ2-3; the match to TRBD2 covers 10 bases. The V segment lost 5 bases and the J segment 0 bases; nucleotides outside the gene matches: 11. The CDR3 runs to 18 residues. The V gene's germline CDR1 is SEHNR and CDR2 FQNEAQ (reference sequence). The CDR3 is CASSTDPKLAGSTDTQYF. The DNA for the CDR3 is TGTGCCAGCAGCACCGACCCCAAACTAGCGGGGAGCACAGATACGCAGTATTTT.

The rearrangement links TRBV5-1 to TRBJ1-1; D may be TRBD1 (5 bases). Looked up from germline, CDR1 is SGHRS and CDR2 is YFSETQ. The CDR3 is 14 amino acids. V lost 5 bases, J lost 0 bases, and 11 bases lay in between. The CDR3 nucleotides read TGCGCCAGCAGGAGTGAGGACATGAACACTGAAGCTTTCTTT. This codes for CASRSEDMNTEAFF.

The V and J genes are TRBV5-1 and TRBJ1-1, with 7 bases aligning to TRBD1. Per germline, CDR1 SGHRS and CDR2 YFSETQ. The ends lost 2 bases at V and 0 bases at J; junction bases unmatched: 4. The CDR3 has 15 amino acids. The CDR3 protein is CASSFSGTVNTEAFF. CDR3 nucleotide sequence: TGCGCCAGCAGCTTCTCCGGGACAGTGAACACTGAAGCTTTCTTT. The variable domain in full, completed from reference TRBV5-1 and TRBJ1-1, reads KAGVTQTPRYLIKTRGQQVTLSCSPISGHRSVSWYQQTPGQGLQFLFEYFSETQRNKGNFPGRFSGRQFSNSRSEMNVSTLELGDSALYLCASSFSGTVNTEAFFGQGTRLTVV.

This chain links TRBV6-1 with TRBJ2-1; 7 bases align to TRBD1. V shed 0 bases, J shed 4 bases, and the junction held 15 bases outside the gene matches. Germline V lookup: CDR1 MNHNS, CDR2 SASEGT. This CDR3 spans 19 amino acids. As DNA, the CDR3 is TGTGCCAGCAGTGAAGCGAAGTCGAGGGGGCCAGTAAATTACAATGAGCAGTTCTTC. Translation gives CASSEAKSRGPVNYNEQFF.

This clone showed up just a few times. The chain carries TRBV2 and TRBJ1-4, with unresolved D. CDR3 length: 13 amino acids. Deletions cut 6 bases from V and 6 bases from J, with 11 bases between. CDR1 SNHLY and CDR2 FYNNEI come from the germline V gene. The CDR3 DNA is TGTGCCAGCAGCGCCCAGGCATATGAAAAACTGTTTTTT. Its translation: CASSAQAYEKLFF.

This rearrangement joins TRBV24-1 to TRBJ1-2; TRBD1 is a possible D gene (6 bases). Germline V gives CDR1 KGHDR, CDR2 SFDVKD. This CDR3 has 12 amino acids. Deletions cut 4 bases from V and 10 bases from J, with 12 bases between. CDR3 protein: CATSEQTGFYTF. Written as DNA, the CDR3 is TGTGCCACCAGTGAACAAACAGGGTTCTACACCTTC.

This clone was recorded once. This sequence joins TRBV25-1 and TRBJ1-3, with D perhaps matching TRBD1 (6 bases). Germline CDR1 MGHDK, CDR2 SYGVNS. Deletions cut 1 base from V and 0 bases from J, with 10 bases between. This CDR3 has 16 residues. The CDR3 DNA is TGTGCCAGCAGTGAATCCAGGGGAGTCTCTGGAAACACCATATATTTT. Translated, it gives CASSESRGVSGNTIYF.

The CDR3 reads CASSHHSGSSNQPQHF. The CDR3 DNA is TGTGCCAGCAGTCACCATTCAGGGTCTAGCAATCAGCCCCAGCATTTT. The chain employs TRBV27 and TRBJ1-5; possibly TRBD1 for D (5 bases). The CDR3 contains 16 residues. The germline gives CDR1 MNHEY, CDR2 SMNVEV (reference sequence). V lost 5 bases, J lost 0 bases, and 14 bases lay in between.

V gene TRBV7-3 combines with J gene TRBJ2-3; weak D call: TRBD1 (6 bases). The CDR3 spans 14 residues. V lost 4 bases, J lost 2 bases, and 10 bases lay in between. Germline CDR1 and CDR2: SGHTA and FQGTGA. The CDR3 bases are TGTGCCAGCAGCTATACAGGGTTCACAGATACGCAGTATTTT. Its translation: CASSYTGFTDTQYF.

V and J are TRBV11-2 and TRBJ2-3, with D perhaps matching TRBD2 (6 bases). Trimming cost V 7 bases and J 2 bases, with 16 bases left between them. This CDR3 comprises 15 residues. The germline V gene encodes CDR1 SGHAT and CDR2 FQNNGV. This chain's CDR3 is CASMGGALYTDTQYF. The CDR3 DNA follows: TGTGCCAGCATGGGGGGAGCCCTGTACACAGATACGCAGTATTTT.

The V call is TRBV3-1 (or the pseudogene TRBV3-2), the J call TRBJ1-5; D unclear. Trimming removed 4 bases from V and 6 bases from J, with 13 bases in between. The CDR3 extends over 14 amino acids. Germline CDR1 reads LGHDT; CDR2 reads YNNKEL (reference sequence). The CDR3 region has the DNA TGTGCCAGCAGCCTTACGTTCTCGGGTCAGCCCCAGCATTTT. Translation gives CASSLTFSGQPQHF.

This clone was seen once. In nucleotides, the CDR3 is TGTGCCAGCAGCCAAGCGGGGGGGCAACAAGAGACCCAGTACTTC. As protein: CASSQAGGQQETQYF. The genes are TRBV4-2 and TRBJ2-5; the match to TRBD2 covers 8 bases. The J segment lost 2 bases and the V segment lost 1 base, leaving 3 bases of the junction unmatched. Germline V gene lookup returns CDR1 LGHNA and CDR2 YNFKEQ. The CDR3 has 15 amino acids.

The sample holds many counts of this clone. The gene calls are TRBV28 and TRBJ1-2; D is uncertain. Germline loops: CDR1 MDHEN, CDR2 SYDVKM. This CDR3 is built from 12 residues. V was shortened by 8 bases and J by 2 bases, with 9 bases between the two germline ends. As DNA, the CDR3 is TGTGCCAGCCGATCGGGGAACTATGGCTACACCTTC. It codes for CASRSGNYGYTF.

The chain links TRBV3-1 (or the pseudogene TRBV3-2) to TRBJ1-1; unclear D gene. Trimming removed 3 bases at V and 1 base at J, with 6 bases between. The CDR3 loop spans 13 amino acids. Germline values: CDR1 LGHDT, CDR2 YNNKEL (reference sequence). The CDR3 coding sequence is TGTGCCAGCAGCCACACAGAGAACACTGAAGCTTTCTTT. Translation gives CASSHTENTEAFF.

This clone was seen just once. The genes are TRBV5-4 and TRBJ2-5, with TRBD2 identical over 9 bases. J gave up 1 base and V 6 bases, and 7 bases lay outside the gene matches. CDR1 and CDR2 (germline): SGHNT, YYREEE (reference sequence). This CDR3 region has 15 residues. In DNA, the CDR3 is TGTGCCAGCACCGAAGCGGGGGGTCGCCAAGAGACCCAGTACTTC. Translating it yields CASTEAGGRQETQYF.

The chain links TRBV7-3 to TRBJ2-3, with TRBD2 identical over 11 bases. The ends lost 8 bases at V and 0 bases at J; junction bases unmatched: 10. This CDR3 is 17 amino acids long. From germline, CDR1 is SGHTA and CDR2 FQGTGA. As DNA, the CDR3 is TGTGCCAGCCGGGCTAGCGGGGGGCTATCTAGCACAGATACGCAGTATTTT. This translates into CASRASGGLSSTDTQYF.

This clone has just one count. The chain has TRBV19 and TRBJ1-2; TRBD1 agrees at 12 bases. Trimming cost V 1 base and J 7 bases; bases outside gene matches: 7. This CDR3 has 16 amino acids. The V gene's germline CDR1 is LNHDA and CDR2 SQIVND (reference sequence). The CDR3, as DNA: TGTGCCAGTAGTATAGCCCCCCGGGACAGGGGGCTTGGCTACACCTTC. As protein: CASSIAPRDRGLGYTF.

The chain combines TRBV2 with TRBJ1-6; a possible D gene is TRBD1 (5 bases). From germline, CDR1 is SNHLY and CDR2 FYNNEI. V lost 4 bases to trimming and J lost 10 bases, with 8 bases between them. This CDR3 comprises 12 residues. In DNA form, the CDR3 reads TGTGCCAGCAGTGTGACAGAGTCACCCCTCCACTTT. As protein: CASSVTESPLHF.

The J gene is TRBJ1-3, the V gene TRBV2; D unclear. The CDR3 totals 14 residues. Germline V gene data show CDR1 as SNHLY and CDR2 as FYNNEI. Trimming removed 3 bases from V and 0 bases from J, with 6 bases in between. The CDR3 DNA reads as TGTGCCAGCAGTGATGTGTACTCTGGAAACACCATATATTTT. It translates to CASSDVYSGNTIYF.